The next 19 T cell receptor beta chains were all read from a single sample in a study of CD8 T cells in ankylosing spondylitis. TCRdb reprocessed the 5' RACE reads with MiXCR, giving one entry per CDR3 protein. The sample lists 150,000 to 200,000 distinct CDR3 sequences, about a third occurring once. Material: synovial fluid, either unsorted or a sorted T cell fraction (not recorded which). The receptors were gathered from a male donor with ankylosing spondylitis.

The rearrangement links TRBV11-3 to TRBJ2-2; TRBD1 matches at 9 bases. Unmatched junction bases numbered 3, after V lost 6 bases and J lost 1 base. Germline CDR1 reads SGHNT; CDR2 reads YENEEA. The CDR3 has 15 residues. CDR3 residues: CASRRDRVNTGELFF. Here the CDR3 DNA reads TGTGCCAGCAGAAGGGACAGGGTGAACACCGGGGAGCTGTTTTTT.

The rearrangement joins TRBV11-3 to TRBJ1-2; D not certain. V was clipped by 0 bases and J by 8 bases, with 10 bases between them. The CDR3 spans 13 residues. The germline V gene has CDR1 SGHNT and CDR2 YENEEA. CDR3: CASSLEVEQGYTF. In DNA, the CDR3 is TGTGCCAGCAGCTTAGAGGTCGAACAGGGCTACACCTTC.

J is TRBJ1-6 and V is TRBV10-2; D is unclear. This CDR3 region has 11 residues. The germline CDR1 and CDR2 sequences are WSHSY and SAAADI. Trimming removed 10 bases at V and 7 bases at J, with 8 bases between. As DNA, the CDR3 is TGCGCCACCTCGGACAATTCACCCCTCCACTTT. It specifies CATSDNSPLHF.

This clonotype was seen at least ten times. The V gene is TRBV6-5, the J gene TRBJ2-7; maybe TRBD1 (6 bases). This CDR3 region has 14 residues. Germline values: CDR1 MNHEY, CDR2 SVGAGI. The V gene lost 4 bases and the J gene lost 1 base, with 11 bases spanning the gap. CDR3 protein: CASSLKGESYEQYF. CDR3 nucleotide sequence: TGTGCCAGCAGTTTGAAGGGGGAATCCTACGAGCAGTACTTC.

V and J are TRBV10-1 and TRBJ1-4, with TRBD1 matching 7 bases. CDR1 is WNHNN and CDR2 is SYGVQD in the germline V gene (reference sequence). The CDR3 totals 16 residues. V was pared by 3 bases and J by 4 bases, with 8 bases of the junction left unmatched. CDR3 region: CASSDLGQPFNEKLFF. The CDR3 DNA reads TGCGCCAGCAGTGACCTGGGACAGCCTTTTAATGAAAAACTGTTTTTT.

Only a few counts were recorded for this clonotype. The CDR3 region is CSVRDRGTEAFF. The CDR3, as DNA: TGCAGCGTCCGGGACAGGGGTACTGAAGCTTTCTTT. The chain uses TRBV29-1 and TRBJ1-1; 10 bases are a match to TRBD1. The V gene end was trimmed by 6 bases and the J gene end by 5 bases; junction bases not matched to a gene: 3. The CDR3 runs 12 residues. Germline V gene data show CDR1 as SQVTM and CDR2 as ANQGSEA.

CDR3 nucleotides: TGTGCCAGCAGGAGCGGGAGTACCTACAATGAGCAGTTCTTC. Residues: CASRSGSTYNEQFF. The chain carries TRBV6-1 and TRBJ2-1, with 8 bases fitting TRBD2. The junction had 3 bases not matched to a gene; V was cut back by 6 bases and J by 2 bases. This CDR3 has 14 amino acids. CDR1 and CDR2 from the germline V gene are MNHNS and SASEGT.

The CDR3 nucleotides read TGTGCCAGCAGTTTGGGGGCAGGGCGGAATGAGCAGTTCTTC. It yields the protein CASSLGAGRNEQFF. V usage is TRBV12-3 or TRBV12-4 and J usage is TRBJ2-1, with a possible D match to TRBD1 (6 bases). V gave up 3 bases and J gave up 7 bases, with 13 bases separating them. The CDR3 covers 14 residues.

This clonotype was observed at least ten times. The V gene is TRBV6-5, the J gene TRBJ1-2; 8 nucleotides line up with TRBD1. Germline V gives CDR1 MNHEY, CDR2 SVGAGI. The CDR3 length is 15 residues. V was clipped by 3 bases and J by 8 bases; unmatched bases: 11. The CDR3 DNA is TGTGCCAGCAGTTATGACGTCAGGGGGCGATCCGGCTACACCTTC. Protein sequence: CASSYDVRGRSGYTF.

The V gene is TRBV11-3, the J gene TRBJ2-3; maybe TRBD1 (6 bases). The CDR3 extends over 15 amino acids. Trimming stripped 3 bases from V and 2 bases from J, with 12 bases between. Germline CDR1 SGHNT, CDR2 YENEEA. The CDR3 region is CASSLGAALTDTQYF. The CDR3 bases are TGTGCCAGCAGCTTGGGGGCAGCCCTCACAGATACGCAGTATTTT.

V is TRBV12-3 or TRBV12-4 and J is TRBJ2-7; 7 bases match TRBD1. Germline trimming cut 5 bases from V and 4 bases from J; bases unmatched to any gene: 5. The CDR3 has 13 residues. As DNA, the CDR3 is TGTGCCAGCAGTCCAACGGGACAGTACGAGCAGTACTTC. It codes for CASSPTGQYEQYF.

This clonotype was counted only a few times. V gene TRBV12-3 or TRBV12-4 combines with J gene TRBJ1-1, with 10 bases fitting TRBD1. The CDR3 length is 14 residues. V lost 3 bases and J lost 8; bases outside the gene matches: 6. CDR3 amino acids: CASSFDGTGAEAFF. CDR3 DNA: TGTGCCAGCAGTTTCGATGGGACAGGGGCCGAAGCTTTCTTT.

A few counts support this clonotype. The gene calls are TRBV5-5 and TRBJ2-5; 8 positions match TRBD2. CDR3 length: 12 amino acids. Germline V gene data show CDR1 as SGHKS and CDR2 as YYEKEE (reference sequence). V lost 7 bases, J lost 9 bases, and 8 bases stayed unmatched. The DNA of the CDR3 is TGTGCCAGCGCCGGGGGGGCGGCACCCCAGTACTTC. Its translation is CASAGGAAPQYF.

This rearrangement joins TRBV10-3 to TRBJ1-4, with D tentatively TRBD1 (5 bases). CDR3 length: 14 amino acids. The V end was cut by 2 bases, the J end by 6 bases, with 10 bases between. The germline CDR1 and CDR2 sequences are ENHRY and SYGVKD. CDR3 region: CAISEAGLYEKLFF. The CDR3, as DNA: TGTGCCATCAGTGAGGCAGGGCTGTATGAAAAACTGTTTTTT.

V usage is TRBV29-1 and J usage is TRBJ1-1; D is undetermined. Trimming removed 5 bases from V and 2 bases from J, with 9 bases in between. The CDR3 sequence is 12 residues long. Germline assignment: CDR1 SQVTM and CDR2 ANQGSEA. The CDR3 region has the DNA TGCAGCGTTATAGGAGGTAACACTGAAGCTTTCTTT. It translates to CSVIGGNTEAFF.

V gene TRBV27 combines with J gene TRBJ1-4; 8 bases fit TRBD1. This CDR3 contains 15 residues. The germline V gene has CDR1 MNHEY and CDR2 SMNVEV (reference sequence). With 1 base clipped from V and 6 bases from J, the junction kept 4 bases outside the gene matches. CDR3: CASSLWATGDEKLFF. The CDR3 coding sequence is TGTGCCAGCAGTTTATGGGCGACAGGGGATGAAAAACTGTTTTTT.

This clonotype was seen ten or more times. This rearrangement joins TRBV20-1 to TRBJ2-2; 9 bases line up with TRBD2. The germline V gene has CDR1 DFQATT and CDR2 SNEGSKA (reference sequence). With 6 bases clipped from V and 5 bases from J, the junction kept 10 bases outside the gene matches. This CDR3 comprises 15 residues. The CDR3 sequence is CSAPGSGRGTGELFF. The CDR3 DNA sequence: TGCAGTGCACCCGGTAGCGGGAGAGGGACCGGGGAGCTGTTTTTT.

This clonotype has a handful of counts. The chain employs TRBV7-2 and TRBJ2-7, with D possibly being TRBD2 (5 bases). The CDR3 covers 14 residues. Trimming stripped 5 bases from V and 2 bases from J, with 13 bases between. Germline V gene data show CDR1 as SGHTA and CDR2 as FQGNSA. CDR3 region: CASSLRLMTYEQYF. The CDR3 DNA reads TGTGCCAGCAGCCTGCGACTAATGACCTACGAGCAGTACTTC.

This clonotype was detected ten times or more. This chain joins TRBV3-1 and TRBJ1-6; D gene ambiguous. The CDR3 is 14 residues long. Trimming pared 1 base from V and 6 bases from J, leaving 7 bases between. The germline V gene has CDR1 LGHDT and CDR2 YNNKEL (reference sequence). DNA for the CDR3: TGTGCCAGCAGCCAAGGGCAGACTAATTCACCCCTCCACTTT. Protein sequence: CASSQGQTNSPLHF.